This TCR beta chain was documented in a study of T cell changes during pregnancy in multiple sclerosis. This clone was counted between two and nine times. CDR3 size: 13 residues. Germline CDR1 GTSNPN, CDR2 SVGIG (reference sequence). Trimming took 2 bases from V and 4 from J, leaving 9 bases between them. Clones were read by immunoSEQ multiplex PCR, and TCRdb kept only the in-frame ones, dropping some. The sample lists more than 80,000 clones; roughly nine tenths were seen once. The material was PBMCs, obtained in the first trimester of pregnancy. The sequence derives from a female donor in good health, serving as a control in a pregnancy study. Some clones in this sample may be carry-over from other donors' samples. This rearrangement joins TRBV30 to TRBJ1-5; D call uncertain. CDR3 loop: CAWSREGNQPQHF. The CDR3 DNA reads TGTGCCTGGAGTAGGGAGGGAAATCAGCCCCAGCATTTT. The whole variable domain, filled in from reference TRBV30 and TRBJ1-5, reads SQTIHQWPATLVQPVGSPLSLECTVEGTSNPNLYWYRQAAGRGLQLLFYSVGIGQISSEVPQNLSASRPQDRQFILSSKKLLLSDSGFYLCAWSREGNQPQHFGDGTRLSIL.